The TCR beta chain described here comes from a study of patients and donors after allogeneic stem cell transplantation. TCRdb called the RT-PCR reads again in MiXCR, with one record for every CDR3 protein. The sample shows roughly 140,000 distinct CDR3 sequences, 30% to 45% of them seen only once. This clonotype appeared a few times. The CDR3 has 17 amino acids. The germline V gene has CDR1 LGHNA and CDR2 YSLEER. V lost 7 bases and J lost 2, with 20 bases in between. This receptor was taken from a human donor who was either an allogeneic HSCT recipient or a stem cell or donor lymphocyte infusion donor (not recorded which). It is not recorded whose cells these are; they may come from a transplant donor. The rearrangement uses TRBV4-3 and TRBJ2-2, with D hard to call. Material for sequencing was blood, either unsorted or a sorted T cell fraction (not recorded which). The CDR3 loop is CASTPRISEANTGELFF. CDR3 coding DNA: TGCGCCAGCACCCCTCGGATCTCAGAGGCAAACACCGGGGAGCTGTTTTTT.